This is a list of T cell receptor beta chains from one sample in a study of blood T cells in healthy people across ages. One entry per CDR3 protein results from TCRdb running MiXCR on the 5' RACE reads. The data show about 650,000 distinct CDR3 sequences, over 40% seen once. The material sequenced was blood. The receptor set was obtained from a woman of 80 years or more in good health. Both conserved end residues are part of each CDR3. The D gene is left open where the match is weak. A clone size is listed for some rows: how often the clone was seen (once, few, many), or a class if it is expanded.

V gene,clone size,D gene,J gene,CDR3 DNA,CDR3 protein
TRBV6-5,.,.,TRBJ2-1,TGTGCCAGCAGTAGCCCTAACAATGAGCAGTTCTTC,CASSSPNNEQFF
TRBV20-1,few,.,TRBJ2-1,TGCAGTGCTCCAGAGGGAGGGACAGTCTACAATGAGCAGTTCTTC,CSAPEGGTVYNEQFF
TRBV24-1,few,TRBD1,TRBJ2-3,TGTGCCACCAGTGATACACAGGGGGCGCGTCCAGATACGCAGTATTTT,CATSDTQGARPDTQYF
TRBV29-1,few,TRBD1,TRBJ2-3,TGCAGCGTTGGGGGACAGGGACCCACAGATACGCAGTATTTT,CSVGGQGPTDTQYF
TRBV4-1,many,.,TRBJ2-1,TGCGCCAGCAGCCAAGTTGGTCGGGGGATCCACAATGAGCAGTTCTTC,CASSQVGRGIHNEQFF
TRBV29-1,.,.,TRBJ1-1,TGCAGTGGGAGGTCGGGGGTGGAGGCGAACACTGAAGTTTTCTTT,CSGRSGVEANTEVFF
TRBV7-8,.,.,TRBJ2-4,TGTGCCAGCAGCGTAGAGTCACAAAACATTCAGTACTTC,CASSVESQNIQYF
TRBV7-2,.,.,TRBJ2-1,TGTGCCAGCAGCTTAGGAGGCGCCCGCTCCTACAATGAGCAGTTCTTC,CASSLGGARSYNEQFF
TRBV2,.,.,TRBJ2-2,TGTGCCAGCAGTGAAGCCCGGGGCTGGACCGGGGAGCTGTTTTTT,CASSEARGWTGELFF
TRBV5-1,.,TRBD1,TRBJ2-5,TGCGCCAGCAGCTCGCAACCCAGGGGGATTTCCTACAAGCAGTACTTC,CASSSQPRGISYKQYF
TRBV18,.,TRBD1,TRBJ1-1,TGTGCCAGCTCACCGGGGACAGGTAAAGGGACTTTCTTT,CASSPGTGKGTFF
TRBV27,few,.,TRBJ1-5,TGTGCCAGCAGTTGGCAGACACCGGATCAGCCCCAGCATTTT,CASSWQTPDQPQHF
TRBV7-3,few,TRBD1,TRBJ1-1,TGTGCCAGCAGCAAGACAGGGGAAGGGACTGAAGCTTTCTTT,CASSKTGEGTEAFF
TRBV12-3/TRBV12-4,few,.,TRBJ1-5,TGTGCCAGCAGTCCATCCGGGACAAAAAAGCCCCAGCATTTT,CASSPSGTKKPQHF
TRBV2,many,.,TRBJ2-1,TGTGCCAGCAGTACGGACTACAATGAGCAGTTCTTC,CASSTDYNEQFF
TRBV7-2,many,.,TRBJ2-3,TGTGCCAGCAGCCCCTATAAGGATACGCAGTATTTT,CASSPYKDTQYF
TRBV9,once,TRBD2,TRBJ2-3,TGTGCCAGCAGCGGGGCGGGACTAGGGTCTGCAGATACGCAGTATTTT,CASSGAGLGSADTQYF
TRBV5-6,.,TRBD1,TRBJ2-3,TGTGCCAGCAGCTTTGGGACAGTTCTTGCGGGAGATACGCAGTATTTT,CASSFGTVLAGDTQYF
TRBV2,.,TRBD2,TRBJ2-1,TGCGGTATAGGGAGCGGGAATTCACGTGAGCAGTTCTTC,CGIGSGNSREQFF
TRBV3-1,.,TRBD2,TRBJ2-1,TGTGCCAGCAGCCACAAGAGGACTAGCGGGAGCTACAATGAGCAGTTCTTC,CASSHKRTSGSYNEQFF
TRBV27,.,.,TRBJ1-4,TGTGCCAGCAGTTTATTGGCCCCAGGCCCAACTAATGAAAAACTGTTTTTT,CASSLLAPGPTNEKLFF
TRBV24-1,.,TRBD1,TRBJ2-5,TGTGCCACCAGTGAGCATAGGGGGCCGGAGACCCAGTACTTC,CATSEHRGPETQYF
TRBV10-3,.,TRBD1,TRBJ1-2,TGTGCCATCAGTGAGACCGCCGGGACAGGCGGCTACACCTTC,CAISETAGTGGYTF
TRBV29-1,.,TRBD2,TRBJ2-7,TGCAGCGTTAGGACTATCACGGGGGGGCGGTACGAGCAGTACTTC,CSVRTITGGRYEQYF
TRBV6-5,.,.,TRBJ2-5,TGTGCCAGCAGTTATTCAAACCCACAAGAGACCCAGTACTTC,CASSYSNPQETQYF
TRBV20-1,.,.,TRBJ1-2,TGCAGTGCTAGAAAAGAGGGGTTGTATGGCTACACCTTC,CSARKEGLYGYTF
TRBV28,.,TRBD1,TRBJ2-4,TGTGCCAGCAGCCGACAGGGCCAAAACATTCAGTACTTC,CASSRQGQNIQYF
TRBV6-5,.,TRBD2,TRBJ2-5,TGTGCCAGCAGTTACTCGGGCGGGGGGGCTACCGAGACCCAGTACTTC,CASSYSGGGATETQYF
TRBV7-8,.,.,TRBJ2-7,TGTGCCAGCAGCGGGGGACGGCCTGACGCCGCTTCCTACGAGCAGTACTTC,CASSGGRPDAASYEQYF
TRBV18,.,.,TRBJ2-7,TGTGCCAGCTCACTCCTGGACAGACACCGCGAGCAGTACTTC,CASSLLDRHREQYF
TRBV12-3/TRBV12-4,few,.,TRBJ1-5,TGTGCCAGCAGTCCCTCGCGGGGGGGCAATCAGCCCCAGCATTTT,CASSPSRGGNQPQHF
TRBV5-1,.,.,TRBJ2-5,TGCGCCAGCGGCTCCCAACGGCAGCCCCTTAAGACCCAGTACTTC,CASGSQRQPLKTQYF
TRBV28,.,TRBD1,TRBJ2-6,TGTGCCAGCAGTTTCGACAGGGGACGAGATCGTTGGGGATCCTCTGGGGCCAACGTCCTGACTTTC,CASSFDRGRDRWGSSGANVLTF
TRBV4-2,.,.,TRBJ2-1,TGTGCCAGCACGCAGGGTCGGGACAATGAGCAGTTCTTC,CASTQGRDNEQFF
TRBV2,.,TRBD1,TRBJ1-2,TGTGCCAGATTCTCCGGGACAGGGGATTCTAACTATGGCTACACCTTC,CARFSGTGDSNYGYTF
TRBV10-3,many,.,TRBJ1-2,TGTGCCATCAGTGTCAGCGGTAGCTACTATGGCTACACCTTC,CAISVSGSYYGYTF
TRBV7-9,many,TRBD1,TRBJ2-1,TGTGCCAGCAGCTTAGCAACAGGGGGCTTCTACAATGAGCAGTTCTTC,CASSLATGGFYNEQFF
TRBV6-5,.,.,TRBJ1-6,TGTGCCAGCAGTTCCGCGACAGGTTATTCACCCCTCCACTTT,CASSSATGYSPLHF
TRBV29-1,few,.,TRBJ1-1,TGCAGCGTTGGAAGGGGCTATGCCACTGAAGCTTTCTTT,CSVGRGYATEAFF
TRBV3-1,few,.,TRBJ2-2,TGTGCCAGCAGCCAAGGGGAGACCGGGGAGCTGTTTTTT,CASSQGETGELFF
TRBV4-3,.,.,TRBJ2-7,TGCGCCAGCAGCCAAGATCACGGCGGAGGCTTCTCCTACGAGCAGTACTTC,CASSQDHGGGFSYEQYF
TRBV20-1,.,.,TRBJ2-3,TGCGGTGCTAGTAGCGGTCGTAGGGGTGGCACAGATACGCAGTATTTT,CGASSGRRGGTDTQYF
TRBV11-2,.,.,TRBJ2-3,TGTGCCAGCAGCTTGGTTAAAAAGTCCCTCAGCCCAGATACGCAGTATTTT,CASSLVKKSLSPDTQYF
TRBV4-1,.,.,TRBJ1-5,TGCGCCAGCAGCCCGCTAGTCAACAGCAATCAGCCCCAGCATTTT,CASSPLVNSNQPQHF
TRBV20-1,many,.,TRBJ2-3,TGCAGTGCTAGAGTAGCGGCCGCGGATACGCAGTATTTT,CSARVAAADTQYF
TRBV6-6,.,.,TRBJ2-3,TGTGCCGGCACCCCCGTGGGTCGAGATACGCAGTATTTT,CAGTPVGRDTQYF
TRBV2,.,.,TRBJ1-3,TGTGCCAGCAGTGACAGGGTGGCTGGAAACACCATATATTTT,CASSDRVAGNTIYF
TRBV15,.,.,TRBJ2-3,TGTGCCACCAGCAGAGCCGCAGGAGGGGTCACAGATACGCAGTATTTT,CATSRAAGGVTDTQYF
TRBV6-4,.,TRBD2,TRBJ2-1,TGTGCCAGCAGTGACTCGGGGACTAGCGGGGCCAATGAGCAGTTCTTC,CASSDSGTSGANEQFF
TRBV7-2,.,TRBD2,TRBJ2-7,TGTGCCAGCAGCTCGCCAGCCGGGAGGGCCCCGTACGAGCAGTACTTC,CASSSPAGRAPYEQYF
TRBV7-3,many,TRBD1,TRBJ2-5,TGTGCCAGCAGCTTAAGAGGACAGGGTGGGGAGACCCAGTACTTC,CASSLRGQGGETQYF
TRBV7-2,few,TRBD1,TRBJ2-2,TGTGCCAGCAGCTTAAGACAGGGGGACACCGGGGAGCTGTTTTTT,CASSLRQGDTGELFF
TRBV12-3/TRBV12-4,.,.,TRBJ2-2,TGTGCCAGCAGTTTAGCGCACGTTCGGGACACCGGGGAGCTGTTTTTT,CASSLAHVRDTGELFF